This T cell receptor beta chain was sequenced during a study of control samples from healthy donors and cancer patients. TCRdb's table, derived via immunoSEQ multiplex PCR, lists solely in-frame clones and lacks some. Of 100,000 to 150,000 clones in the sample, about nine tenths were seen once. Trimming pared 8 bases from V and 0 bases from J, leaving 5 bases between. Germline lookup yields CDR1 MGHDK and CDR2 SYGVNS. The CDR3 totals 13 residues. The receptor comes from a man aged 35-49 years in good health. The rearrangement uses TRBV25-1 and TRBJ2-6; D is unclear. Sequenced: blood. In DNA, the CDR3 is TGTGCCAGCCTAGACTCTGGGGCCAACGTCCTGACTTTC. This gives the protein CASLDSGANVLTF.